The sequence of this T cell receptor (beta chain) was determined in a study of cytomegalovirus exposure and HLA in healthy donors. The PCR contained 60 Vbeta and 13 Jbeta primers. TCRdb's table, derived via immunoSEQ multiplex PCR, lists solely in-frame clones and lacks some. The top ten clones hold 1.5% to 2% of a sample with roughly 190,000 clones, roughly 73% of them seen once. In germline, CDR1 is SGHTA, CDR2 FQGNSA. After removal of 6 bases from V and 5 bases from J, the junction contained 4 bases not matched to a gene. The CDR3 spans 13 residues. The V call is TRBV7-2, the J call TRBJ2-5; TRBD1 matches at 9 bases. The sequence came from a woman aged 25 to 39 in good health and CMV-seronegative. The sample was PBMCs. The CDR3 reads CASSTGGLETQYF. The CDR3 region has the DNA TGTGCCAGCAGTACAGGGGGCCTTGAGACCCAGTACTTC.